This T cell receptor (beta chain) was recorded in a study of T cell responses to AZD1222 COVID-19 vaccine. Study-wide findings and caveats: Females outnumbered males among donors, who were mostly white British; clonal diversity was possibly underestimated. Among those given AZD1222, only five or six were seropositive at baseline. The span of vaccine-associated CD4 TCRs extended across spike, with dominance at 160-218 and 743-854.

This clone appeared once. Its antigen is undetermined. Repertoires were generated with immunoSEQ multiplex PCR, while TCRdb's copy carries only in-frame clones and drops some. The data hold fewer than 150,000 clones, with roughly nine tenths observed a single time. V lost 9 bases and J lost 4, with 18 bases in between. The CDR3 totals 14 residues. Germline loops: CDR1 MNHEY, CDR2 SVGAGI. This chain joins TRBV6-5 and TRBJ1-2; D gene uncertain. Source: peripheral blood, taken 28 days after the second AZD1222 dose. The receptor was derived from an adult who received the AZD1222 COVID-19 vaccine. CDR3 sequence reads: CASAVTGERYGYTF. In nucleotides, the CDR3 is TGTGCCAGTGCTGTCACGGGAGAACGCTATGGCTACACCTTC.